This T cell receptor (beta chain) was observed in a study of blood T cell repertoires in COVID-19. Background on the study: There were acute and convalescent COVID-19 samples, and they came from the United States, Italy and Spain. The cDNA or gDNA used as material had been derived from T cells, B-cell-depleted T cells, or PBMCs.

Trimming at V came to 4 bases and at J to 2 bases, leaving 1 base not matched to a gene. Germline lookup yields CDR1 SGHVS and CDR2 FQNEAQ. CDR3 length: 15 amino acids. Source study methods: It was from reference gene primer amplification that nucleated cell counts were estimated. Profiling relied on immunoSEQ multiplex PCR, and the TCRdb table lists in-frame clones only, not all of them. That table furnishes V, J and clone size, whereas the DNA furnished D and trimming. This sample has 120,000 to 150,000 clones; roughly 85% occur once, and the top ten carry around 4%. The source of this sequence is a man aged 55-75 years with acute or convalescent COVID-19. The chain carries TRBV7-8 and TRBJ2-5; TRBD2 matches 13 bases. Material for sequencing was peripheral blood. Here the CDR3 DNA reads TGTGCCAGCAGCTCGGGACTAGCGGGGCAAGAGACCCAGTACTTC. Its protein is CASSSGLAGQETQYF.